This T cell receptor (beta chain) came from a study of human T cells and chemical hapten exposure. Overall study: TCR yields per sample varied, mainly owing to small pooled library volume differences.

Noted time point: pre-sensitization, week 0. The treatment was: therapeutic diphenylcyclopropenone sensitization with weekly scalp DPC. The donor pool consisted of alopecia patients aged 18 to 70 years, considered suitable for DPC. MiXCR, applied by TCRdb to the RACE reads, yields one record per CDR3 protein. The sample records fewer than 140,000 distinct CDR3 sequences, 10% to 15% being singletons. The CDR3 extends over 15 amino acids. Trimming left V 4 bases short and J 1 base short, with 13 bases between. The source of this sequence is a woman between 45 and 65 years old with alopecia areata. Some clones in this sample may be carry-over from other donors' samples. The sample here was whole blood, taken in connection with sensitization to the hapten diphenylcyclopropenone (DPC). V is TRBV12-3 or TRBV12-4 and J is TRBJ1-1, with a possible D match to TRBD1 (5 bases). The DNA of the CDR3 is TGTGCCAGCAGTTCAGAGGGAAGGGGGAACACTGAAGCTTTCTTT. Amino acids: CASSSEGRGNTEAFF.